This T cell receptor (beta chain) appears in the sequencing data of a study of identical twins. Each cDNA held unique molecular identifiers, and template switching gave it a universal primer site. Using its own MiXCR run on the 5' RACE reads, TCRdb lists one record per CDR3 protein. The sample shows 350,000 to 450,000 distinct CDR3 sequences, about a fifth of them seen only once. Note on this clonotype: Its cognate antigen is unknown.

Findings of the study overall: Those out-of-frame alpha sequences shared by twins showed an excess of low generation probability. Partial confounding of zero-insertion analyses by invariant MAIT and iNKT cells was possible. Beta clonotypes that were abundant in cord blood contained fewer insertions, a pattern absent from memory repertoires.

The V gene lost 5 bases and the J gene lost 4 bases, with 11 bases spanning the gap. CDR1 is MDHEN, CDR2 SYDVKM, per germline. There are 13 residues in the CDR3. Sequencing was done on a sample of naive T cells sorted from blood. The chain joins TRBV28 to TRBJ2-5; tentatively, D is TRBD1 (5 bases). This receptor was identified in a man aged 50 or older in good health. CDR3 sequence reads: CASSVMDTETQYF. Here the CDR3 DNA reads TGTGCCAGCAGTGTCATGGACACAGAGACCCAGTACTTC.